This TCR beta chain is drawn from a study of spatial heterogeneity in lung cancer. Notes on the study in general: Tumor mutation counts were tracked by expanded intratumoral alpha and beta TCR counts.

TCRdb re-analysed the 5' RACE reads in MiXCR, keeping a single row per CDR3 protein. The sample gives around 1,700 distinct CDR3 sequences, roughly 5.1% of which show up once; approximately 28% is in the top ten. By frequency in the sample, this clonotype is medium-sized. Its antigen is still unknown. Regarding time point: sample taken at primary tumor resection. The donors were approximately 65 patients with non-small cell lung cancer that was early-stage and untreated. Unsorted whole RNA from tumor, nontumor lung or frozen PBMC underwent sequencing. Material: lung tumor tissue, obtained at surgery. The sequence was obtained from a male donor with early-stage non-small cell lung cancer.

CDR3 sequence: CASLQGQGYNEQFF. CDR3 DNA: TGTGCCAGCTTACAGGGACAGGGCTACAATGAGCAGTTCTTC. This chain connects TRBV7-2 to TRBJ2-1; 9 bases match TRBD1. With V trimmed by 8 bases and J by 3 bases, 5 bases remained unmatched. The CDR3 is made up of 14 amino acids. CDR1 is SGHTA, CDR2 FQGNSA, per germline.